This record concerns one T cell receptor (beta chain) sequence. Antigen: not known. In germline, CDR1 is MGHRA, CDR2 YSYEKL. The V gene lost 4 bases and the J gene lost 2 bases, with 14 bases spanning the gap. CDR3 length equals 15 residues. These data originate in a study of T-cell memory formation after mild COVID-19. Study-wide findings and caveats: Pre-infection memory contained some responding clones, which suggested that cross-reactive memory had joined.

Constant-segment primers were used for 5'RACE, and the resulting TCR alpha and TCR beta cDNA libraries carried sample barcodes and UMIs. From the 5' RACE reads, TCRdb called clonotypes with MiXCR, one entry per CDR3 protein. The table lists approximately 560,000 distinct CDR3 sequences, 17% of them singletons. This receptor was taken from an adult woman who had mild COVID-19 (a few samples of this study predate the infection). Cell type and time point are not known. The rearrangement joins TRBV4-1 to TRBJ1-2, with D perhaps matching TRBD1 (5 bases). Sequences were obtained from PBMCs or a T cell subset sorted from them (not recorded which). CDR3 DNA sequence: TGCGCCAGCAGCCTAGTACGACAGATCAACTATGGCTACACCTTC. Translating it yields CASSLVRQINYGYTF.